This T cell receptor beta chain was sequenced in a study of shared clonotypes between healthy human individuals. Study-level points and caveats: Between a few donors, naive CD4 clonotypes were shared at a level of about 5%. The four-donor shared clonotypes exceeded non-shared clonotypes in generation probability, with non-shared ones scoring lower. It was only blood that was sampled, and tissue repertoires likely differ.

The data were produced by immunoSEQ multiplex PCR, yet TCRdb's version contains in-frame clones alone and is incomplete. The profile shows approximately 1.9 million clones, roughly 93% of them singletons. Naive CD8 populations comprised CD45RO-negative cells positively selected for CCR7, excluding terminally differentiated effector memory CD45RA+ cells. All donors were healthy HIV-negative adults lacking recent acute infections or vaccinations. Turning to this clone: Its antigen is unknown.

Germline CDR1 SGHRS, CDR2 YFSETQ. Losses at the gene ends were 0 bases for V and 5 bases for J; bases not matched to a gene: 4. The CDR3 runs 15 residues. The receptor's source is a man younger than 30 in good health. Some clones in this sample may be carry-over from other donors' samples. Specimen: naive CD8+ T cells from PBMCs. The chain couples TRBV5-1 to TRBJ1-2, with 10 nucleotides matching TRBD1. The CDR3 is CASSLGQGARYGYTF. The CDR3 DNA reads TGCGCCAGCAGCTTGGGACAGGGGGCGAGGTATGGCTACACCTTC. Together with reference TRBV5-1 and TRBJ1-2, the CDR3 gives the full variable domain: KAGVTQTPRYLIKTRGQQVTLSCSPISGHRSVSWYQQTPGQGLQFLFEYFSETQRNKGNFPGRFSGRQFSNSRSEMNVSTLELGDSALYLCASSLGQGARYGYTFGSGTRLTVV.